This T cell receptor (beta chain) was recovered during a study of shared clonotypes between healthy human individuals. Study-level results: What naive subsets generally showed was a larger estimated richness than memory subsets showed. Around 5% was the fraction of naive CD4 clonotypes found shared across a few donors.

Samples underwent the assay at deep level. The genomic DNA of each subset was split evenly across several immunoSEQ plates. Repertoires were generated with immunoSEQ multiplex PCR, while TCRdb's copy carries only in-frame clones and drops some. The sample contains about 690,000 clones, about 92% of which appear only once. The CDR3 is 17 amino acids. Germline-derived CDR1 and CDR2 are LGHNA and YSLEER. The V and J ends lost 1 base and 4 bases, in that order; junction bases with no gene match: 9. Details on this clone: Its specificity is unknown.

This TCR came from a man younger than 35 in good health. Some clones in this sample may be carry-over from other donors' samples. Sample: memory CD8+ T cells from PBMCs. As to subset: CD45RO+ cells pooled with CCR7-negative TemRA cells. V is TRBV4-3 and J is TRBJ1-2, with 10 nucleotides matching TRBD1. The CDR3 DNA reads as TGCGCCAGCAGCCAAGGTGTCCGGGACAGGGGTGGCTATGGCTACACCTTC. Protein product: CASSQGVRDRGGYGYTF.